The 21 T cell receptor beta chains listed next were all sequenced from one sample in a study of human T cells and chemical hapten exposure. TCRdb called the RACE reads again in MiXCR, with one record for every CDR3 protein. Here the sample spans 250,000 to 300,000 distinct CDR3 sequences, approximately 7.5% being singletons. The sample's time point: pre-sensitization, week 0. Stated treatment: therapeutic diphenylcyclopropenone sensitization with weekly scalp DPC. Sequenced here: whole blood, sampled in connection with sensitization to the hapten diphenylcyclopropenone (DPC). These TCRs come from a young man with alopecia areata. Some clones in this sample may be carry-over from other donors' samples.

The chain carries TRBV10-3 and TRBJ1-1; D may be TRBD1 (6 bases). Trimming took off 4 bases at V and 1 base at J, with 7 bases between the two ends. Per germline, CDR1 ENHRY and CDR2 SYGVKD. CDR3 length equals 13 residues. The CDR3 region is CAISGTENTEAFF. DNA of the CDR3: TGTGCCATCAGTGGGACAGAGAACACTGAAGCTTTCTTT.

The gene calls are TRBV6-5 and TRBJ2-2, with D possibly TRBD2 on 5 matching bases. Germline V CDR1 and CDR2: MNHEY, SVGAGI. V lost 8 bases to trimming and J lost 3 bases, with 10 bases between them. The CDR3 covers 13 residues. Here the CDR3 DNA reads TGTGCCAGCGCAGCGGAATACACCGGGGAGCTGTTTTTT. Translating it yields CASAAEYTGELFF.

The chain combines TRBV7-9 with TRBJ1-1, with TRBD1 identical over 9 bases. From germline, CDR1 is SEHNR and CDR2 FQNEAQ (reference sequence). This CDR3 contains 16 residues. The junction had 10 bases not matched to a gene; V was cut back by 4 bases and J by 4 bases. Here the CDR3 reads CASSYPLQGAGTEAFF. In nucleotides, the CDR3 is TGTGCCAGCAGCTACCCATTACAGGGGGCGGGCACTGAAGCTTTCTTT.

The chain joins TRBV14 to TRBJ1-5; possible D gene TRBD1, 6 bases. The V gene's germline CDR1 is SGHDN and CDR2 FVKESK. V lost 5 bases and J 10 bases, leaving 15 bases between the germline ends. The CDR3 totals 13 residues. The CDR3 DNA follows: TGTGCCAGCAGCGAAACAGGGTCGTTTCCCCAGCATTTT. It yields the protein CASSETGSFPQHF.

The chain has TRBV6-1 and TRBJ1-1, with D possibly TRBD1 on 5 matching bases. CDR1 and CDR2 from the germline V gene are MNHNS and SASEGT. The CDR3 runs 15 residues. V lost 0 bases and J 4 bases, leaving 12 bases between the germline ends. CDR3 sequence reads: CASSEAVPGSTEAFF. The CDR3 nucleotides are TGTGCCAGCAGTGAAGCGGTCCCAGGGAGCACTGAAGCTTTCTTT.

This clonotype was found many times. This chain joins TRBV10-3 and TRBJ1-4; 8 bases are shared with TRBD1. The CDR3 is 16 residues long. Germline CDR1 and CDR2: ENHRY and SYGVKD. The ends lost 6 bases at V and 8 bases at J; junction bases unmatched: 14. CDR3: CAIRGEGQGRLEKLFF. Here the CDR3 DNA reads TGTGCCATCAGAGGTGAAGGACAGGGAAGACTCGAAAAACTGTTTTTT.

In this sample, this clonotype turned up a few times. The chain employs TRBV14 and TRBJ2-3; weak D call: TRBD2 (5 bases). The germline V and J ends were trimmed by 1 base and 2 bases, with 16 bases remaining between them. The CDR3 totals 17 residues. From germline, CDR1 is SGHDN and CDR2 FVKESK. The DNA of the CDR3 is TGTGCCAGCAGCCAAGTCTGGGGAGCCAGTCCCACAGATACGCAGTATTTT. It yields the protein CASSQVWGASPTDTQYF.

This clonotype showed up many times. The V gene is TRBV6-2 or TRBV6-3, the J gene TRBJ1-1; TRBD1 aligns across 8 bases. J was trimmed by 3 bases and V by 6 bases; bases with no gene match: 15. There are 17 residues in the CDR3. Germline values: CDR1 MNHEY, CDR2 SVGEGT. The DNA for the CDR3 is TGTGCCAGCAGCCCGGACAGGGCTCCCTTCCCGTACACTGAAGCTTTCTTT. It codes for CASSPDRAPFPYTEAFF.

This clonotype has at least ten counts. The chain has TRBV24-1 and TRBJ1-5; D gene uncertain. Trimming stripped 2 bases from V and 6 bases from J, with 19 bases between. CDR3 length equals 17 residues. CDR1 and CDR2 from the germline V gene are KGHDR and SFDVKD. The CDR3 nucleotides are TGTGCCACCAGTGATTGGTTCGCGGCCCGGTGGATTCAGCCCCAGCATTTT. This gives the protein CATSDWFAARWIQPQHF.

Only a few counts were recorded for this clonotype. This sequence joins TRBV4-3 and TRBJ1-1; 8 nucleotides align to TRBD1. V shed 0 bases, J shed 3 bases, and the junction held 3 bases outside the gene matches. This CDR3 contains 15 residues. Per germline, CDR1 LGHNA and CDR2 YSLEER. CDR3 region: CASSQEPGGHTEAFF. CDR3 in DNA: TGCGCCAGCAGCCAAGAACCAGGGGGCCACACTGAAGCTTTCTTT.

The chain has TRBV4-3 and TRBJ2-7; the D gene is possibly TRBD1 (5 bases). The V and J ends lost 0 bases and 3 bases respectively, with 12 bases between them. Per germline, CDR1 LGHNA and CDR2 YSLEER. This CDR3 spans 15 amino acids. The CDR3 reads CASSQEQVPFYEQYF. CDR3 bases: TGCGCCAGCAGCCAAGAACAGGTTCCCTTCTACGAGCAGTACTTC.

This clonotype has just a few counts. The gene calls are TRBV9 and TRBJ1-3; a weak D match, TRBD1 (5 bases). V gave up 0 bases and J gave up 0 bases, with 13 bases separating them. CDR3 size: 17 residues. Germline-derived CDR1 and CDR2 are SGDLS and YYNGEE. Here the CDR3 DNA reads TGTGCCAGCAGCGTAGCTGACGCAGGGAGCTCTGGAAACACCATATATTTT. This codes for CASSVADAGSSGNTIYF. Together with reference TRBV9 and TRBJ1-3, the CDR3 gives the full variable domain: DSGVTQTPKHLITATGQRVTLRCSPRSGDLSVYWYQQSLDQGLQFLIQYYNGEERAKGNILERFSAQQFPDLHSELNLSSLELGDSALYFCASSVADAGSSGNTIYFGEGSWLTVV.

This chain connects TRBV9 to TRBJ1-4, with 9 positions matching TRBD1. CDR1 and CDR2 from the germline V gene are SGDLS and YYNGEE. CDR3 length equals 16 residues. Trimming cost V 3 bases and J 5 bases; bases outside gene matches: 8. In nucleotides, the CDR3 is TGTGCCAGCAGCGAGGAGGACAGGGGCGCAAATGAAAAACTGTTTTTT. This encodes CASSEEDRGANEKLFF.

J is TRBJ2-5 and V is TRBV5-1; the match to TRBD1 covers 7 bases. With V trimmed by 0 bases and J by 2 bases, 4 bases remained unmatched. Germline V gene lookup returns CDR1 SGHRS and CDR2 YFSETQ. CDR3 length: 15 amino acids. The CDR3 here is CASSLAGQRQETQYF. The CDR3 nucleotides read TGCGCCAGCAGCTTGGCGGGACAGCGACAAGAGACCCAGTACTTC.

Comments on this clonotype: A read error may produce the germline difference seen at one junction end. This chain uses TRBV5-1 with TRBJ2-7, with D unresolved. Germline CDR1 reads SGHRS; CDR2 reads YFSETQ. CDR3 length: 14 amino acids. For the CDR3, the DNA is TGCGCCGGCAGCCATCTACCTGAGCACTACGAGCAGTACTTC. Residues: CAGSHLPEHYEQYF.

This clonotype was seen at least ten times. The rearrangement uses TRBV20-1 and TRBJ1-1, with a weak D call TRBD1 (6 bases). V dropped 0 bases and J dropped 4 bases, with 12 bases sitting between them. CDR3 length: 14 amino acids. CDR1 and CDR2 from the germline V gene are DFQATT and SNEGSKA (reference sequence). The CDR3 DNA reads TGCAGTGCTAGAGATCTTCAGGGGCGCACTGAAGCTTTCTTT. It yields the protein CSARDLQGRTEAFF.

This clonotype was seen many times. The chain employs TRBV5-1 and TRBJ2-1, with D perhaps matching TRBD1 (5 bases). Germline CDR1 reads SGHRS; CDR2 reads YFSETQ. This CDR3 has 12 residues. V shed 5 bases and J shed 6 bases, with 9 bases lying between them. The CDR3 loop is CASSSQGNEQFF. The CDR3, as DNA: TGCGCCAGCAGTTCCCAGGGCAATGAGCAGTTCTTC.

The chain has TRBV25-1 and TRBJ1-1; D gene uncertain. Germline V gives CDR1 MGHDK, CDR2 SYGVNS. CDR3 length: 14 amino acids. The ends were cut back, 0 bases at V and 4 bases at J, with 9 bases in the middle. The CDR3 coding sequence is TGTGCCAGCAGTGAATATAGAGGATCCACTGAAGCTTTCTTT. Its translation is CASSEYRGSTEAFF.

This clonotype was seen only a few times. The gene calls are TRBV7-2 and TRBJ2-5, with 10 bases aligning to TRBD1. The CDR3 sequence is 16 residues long. CDR1 is SGHTA, CDR2 FQGNSA, per germline. V shed 3 bases, J shed 1 base, and the junction held 5 bases outside the gene matches. The CDR3 nucleotides are TGTGCCAGCAGCTTTCTGACAGGGGGCCCCCAAGAGACCCAGTACTTC. Its protein product is CASSFLTGGPQETQYF.

There are a few counts of this clonotype. This sequence joins TRBV12-3 or TRBV12-4 and TRBJ1-3; D uncertain. The CDR3 loop spans 13 amino acids. V was shortened by 1 base and J by 3 bases, with 4 bases between the two germline ends. This CDR3 reads CASSLGVGNTIYF. In DNA form, the CDR3 reads TGTGCCAGCAGTTTAGGTGTTGGAAACACCATATATTTT.

In this sample, this clonotype turned up a few times. Sequence at one end of the junction differs from germline and may be a read error. The chain carries TRBV5-1 and TRBJ1-3, with 7 bases identical to TRBD1. This CDR3 is built from 16 residues. CDR1 and CDR2 (germline): SGHRS, YFSETQ. CDR3 DNA sequence: TGCGCCAGCACCTTGGCGGACAGGCCCTCTGGAAACACCATATATTTT. Its translation is CASTLADRPSGNTIYF.